This TCR beta chain was observed in a study of neurological immune-mediated disorders. Study observations and caveats: Expansion of TCR clones was greatest in HTLV-1-associated myelopathy and smallest in multiple sclerosis, where it fell below that of healthy controls.

Time point noted: technical triplicate 2. Whenever a sequencing run was performed, it yielded over 190 million TCR-beta sequences from 15-18 subjects. TCRdb re-called the 5' RACE reads with MiXCR, one entry per CDR3 protein. Found here are roughly 32,000 distinct CDR3 sequences, roughly 15% of them singletons; the top ten hold about 5.7%. This clonotype appeared many times. The antigen is unknown. The CDR3 loop spans 16 amino acids. V was clipped by 5 bases and J by 5 bases, with 23 bases between them. The V gene's germline CDR1 is SGHRS and CDR2 YFSETQ. This receptor was obtained from a female donor with HTLV-1-associated myelopathy (HAM/TSP). The J gene is TRBJ2-7, the V gene TRBV5-1; D might be TRBD1 or TRBD2, each matching 6 bases. Sequenced material: CD4+ T cells from blood. DNA of the CDR3: TGCGCCAGCAGTCCTTCATCAGGGGACTCGTGGGACGAGCAGTACTTC. Translating gives CASSPSSGDSWDEQYF. The variable domain in full, completed from reference TRBV5-1 and TRBJ2-7, reads KAGVTQTPRYLIKTRGQQVTLSCSPISGHRSVSWYQQTPGQGLQFLFEYFSETQRNKGNFPGRFSGRQFSNSRSEMNVSTLELGDSALYLCASSPSSGDSWDEQYFGPGTRLTVT.